Sequencing of this TCR beta chain was carried out in a study of T cells after yellow fever vaccination. Across the study: In the case of low-cell-number fractions, SMART-Seq v4 Ultra Low Input was used for preparation.

This clonotype was detected a few times. For TCR, cDNA came from 5'RACE template switching, which added a universal primer site and UMIs. TCRdb fed the 5' RACE reads into MiXCR, producing one record per CDR3 protein. This table has approximately 300,000 distinct CDR3 sequences, 8.7% appearing once. The source material was PBMCs, sampled on the day of the first yellow fever vaccination. This TCR was sampled from a man younger than 35 who received the YFV17D yellow fever vaccine.

The CDR3 loop reads CASSQAPPPGYGYTF. The CDR3, as DNA: TGCGCCAGCAGCCAAGCTCCCCCCCCCGGCTATGGCTACACCTTC. The rearrangement links TRBV4-1 to TRBJ1-2; D is ambiguous. Germline-derived CDR1 and CDR2 are MGHRA and YSYEKL. This CDR3 spans 15 amino acids. Trimming pared 1 base from V and 4 bases from J, leaving 13 bases between.